This T cell receptor (beta chain) was identified during a study of T cells after yellow fever vaccination. Across the study: Preparation of the low-cell-number fractions used SMART-Seq v4 Ultra Low Input.

With 3 bases removed from V and 6 bases from J, the gap between germline ends came to 16 bases. Germline-derived CDR1 and CDR2 are KGHSH and LQKENI. There are 15 residues in the CDR3. This clonotype was seen once. Its target is not known. TCR cDNA was made by 5'RACE template switching, adding a universal primer site and UMIs. TCRdb reanalysed the 5' RACE reads using MiXCR and keeps one entry per CDR3 protein. The data show just under 600,000 distinct CDR3 sequences, 13% seen once. Points from the study as a whole: Though weaker, the secondary response peaked faster, on day 5 versus 15. Most clones from primary vaccination were detected again post-booster (approximately 97% CD4, roughly 91% CD8).

The receptor's source is a man younger than 45 who received the YFV17D yellow fever vaccine. The material was PBMCs, obtained on the day of the yellow fever booster vaccination. V gene TRBV18 combines with J gene TRBJ2-3, with TRBD1 as a possible D gene (6 bases). The CDR3 sequence is CASSPGHHQVDTQYF. In nucleotides, the CDR3 is TGTGCCAGCTCACCGGGACACCATCAAGTGGATACGCAGTATTTT.